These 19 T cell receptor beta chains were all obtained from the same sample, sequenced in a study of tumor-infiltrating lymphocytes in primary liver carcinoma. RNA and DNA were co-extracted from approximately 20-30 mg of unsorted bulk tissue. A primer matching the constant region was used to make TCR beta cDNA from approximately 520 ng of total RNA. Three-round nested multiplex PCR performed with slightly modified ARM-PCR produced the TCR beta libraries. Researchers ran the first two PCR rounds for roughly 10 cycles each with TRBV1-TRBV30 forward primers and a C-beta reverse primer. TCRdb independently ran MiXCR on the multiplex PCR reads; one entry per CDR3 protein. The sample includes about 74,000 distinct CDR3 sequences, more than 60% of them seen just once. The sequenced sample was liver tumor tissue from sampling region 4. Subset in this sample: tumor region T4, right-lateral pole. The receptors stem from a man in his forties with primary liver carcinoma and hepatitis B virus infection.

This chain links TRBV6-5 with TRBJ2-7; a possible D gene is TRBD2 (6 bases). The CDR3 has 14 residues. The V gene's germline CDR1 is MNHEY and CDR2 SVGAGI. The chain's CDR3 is CGSRPEGPANEQYF. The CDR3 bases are TGTGGCTCCAGGCCGGAGGGACCAGCCAACGAGCAGTACTTC.

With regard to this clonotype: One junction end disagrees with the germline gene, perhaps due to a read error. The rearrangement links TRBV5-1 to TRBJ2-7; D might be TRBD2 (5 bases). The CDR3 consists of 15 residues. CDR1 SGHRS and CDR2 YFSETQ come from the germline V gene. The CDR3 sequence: CASSLTSGSPYEQYF. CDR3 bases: TGCGCCAGCAGCTTGACAAGTGGGAGCCCCTATGAGCAGTACTTC.

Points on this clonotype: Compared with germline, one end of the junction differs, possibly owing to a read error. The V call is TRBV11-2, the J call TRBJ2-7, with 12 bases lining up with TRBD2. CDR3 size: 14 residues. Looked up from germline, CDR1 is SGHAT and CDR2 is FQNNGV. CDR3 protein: CVSSLASGRANQYF. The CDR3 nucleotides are TGTGTCAGCAGCTTAGCTAGCGGGAGGGCCAATCAGTACTTC.

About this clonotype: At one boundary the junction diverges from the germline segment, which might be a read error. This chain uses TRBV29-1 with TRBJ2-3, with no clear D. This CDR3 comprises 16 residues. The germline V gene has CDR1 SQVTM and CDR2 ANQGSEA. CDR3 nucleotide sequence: TGCAGCGTTGCCCCTTTGTTTGGCAAGGCCACAGATAGGCAGTATTTT. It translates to CSVAPLFGKATDRQYF.

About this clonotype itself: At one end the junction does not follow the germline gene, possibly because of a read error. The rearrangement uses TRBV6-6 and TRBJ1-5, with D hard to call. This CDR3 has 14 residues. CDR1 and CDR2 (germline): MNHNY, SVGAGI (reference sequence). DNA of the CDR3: TGTGCCAGCGGCCAACCTGAGGAGAATCAGCCCCGGCATTTT. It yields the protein CASGQPEENQPRHF.

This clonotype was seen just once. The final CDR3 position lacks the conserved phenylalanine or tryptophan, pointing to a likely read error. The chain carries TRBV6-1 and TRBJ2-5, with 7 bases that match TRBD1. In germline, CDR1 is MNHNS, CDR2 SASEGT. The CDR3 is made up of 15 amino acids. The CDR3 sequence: CAGSEVKTGRETQYL. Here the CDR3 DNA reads TGTGCCGGCAGTGAAGTAAAGACAGGGAGAGAGACCCAGTACTTA.

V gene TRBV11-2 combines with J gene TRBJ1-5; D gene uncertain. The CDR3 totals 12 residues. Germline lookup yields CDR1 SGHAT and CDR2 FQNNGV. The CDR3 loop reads CVSSSPRQPQHF. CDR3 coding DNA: TGTGTTAGCAGCTCGCCGCGTCAGCCCCAGCATTTT.

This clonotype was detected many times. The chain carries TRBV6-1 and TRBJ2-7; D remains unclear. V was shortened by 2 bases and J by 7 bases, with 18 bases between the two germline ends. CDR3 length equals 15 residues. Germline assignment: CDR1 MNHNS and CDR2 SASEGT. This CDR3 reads CASSEPRENHREQYF. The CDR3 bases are TGTGCCAGCAGTGAACCCCGAGAAAACCATAGGGAGCAGTACTTC.

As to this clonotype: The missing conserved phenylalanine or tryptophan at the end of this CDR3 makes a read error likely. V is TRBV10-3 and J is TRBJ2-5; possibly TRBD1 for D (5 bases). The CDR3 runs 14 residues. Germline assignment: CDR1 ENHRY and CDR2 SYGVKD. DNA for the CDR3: TGTACCATCAGTGAGAGACAGAACCAAGAGACCCAGTACTCC. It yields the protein CTISERQNQETQYS.

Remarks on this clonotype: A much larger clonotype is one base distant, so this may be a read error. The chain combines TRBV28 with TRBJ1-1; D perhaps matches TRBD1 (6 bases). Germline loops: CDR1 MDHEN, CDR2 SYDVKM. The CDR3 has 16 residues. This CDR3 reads CATSKGGWTGNTEAFF. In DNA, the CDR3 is TGTGCCACCAGTAAGGGGGGCTGGACGGGTAACACTGAAGCTTTCTTT.

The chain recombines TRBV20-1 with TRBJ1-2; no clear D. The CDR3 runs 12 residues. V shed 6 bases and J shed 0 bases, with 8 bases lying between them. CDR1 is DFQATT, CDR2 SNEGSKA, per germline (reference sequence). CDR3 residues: CSAPSPNYGYTF. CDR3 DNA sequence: TGCAGTGCCCCCTCCCCTAACTATGGCTACACCTTC.

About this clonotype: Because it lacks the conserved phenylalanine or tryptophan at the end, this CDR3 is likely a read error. This CDR3 is CASSHRAADTQYL. For the CDR3, the DNA is TGCGCCAGCAGCCATAGAGCGGCAGATACGCAGTATCTT. The rearrangement joins TRBV4-1 to TRBJ2-3, with D tentatively TRBD2 (5 bases). The V end lost 3 bases, the J end lost 4 bases, and 8 bases lay between the germline ends. The CDR3 is 13 amino acids. Germline CDR1 and CDR2: MGHRA and YSYEKL.

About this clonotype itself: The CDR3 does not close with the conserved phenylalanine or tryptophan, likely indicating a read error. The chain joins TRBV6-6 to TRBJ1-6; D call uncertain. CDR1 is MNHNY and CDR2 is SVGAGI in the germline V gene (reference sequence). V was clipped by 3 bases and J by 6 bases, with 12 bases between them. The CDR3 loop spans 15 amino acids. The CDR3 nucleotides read TGTGCCAGCAGTTATTCAGGAGGGTCTAATTCACCCCTCCACCTT. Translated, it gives CASSYSGGSNSPLHL.

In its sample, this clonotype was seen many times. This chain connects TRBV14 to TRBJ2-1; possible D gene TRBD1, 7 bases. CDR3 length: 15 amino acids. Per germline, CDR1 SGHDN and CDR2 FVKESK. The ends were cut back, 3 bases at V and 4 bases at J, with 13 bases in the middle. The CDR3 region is CASSHPGGGYNEQFF. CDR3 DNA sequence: TGTGCCAGCAGCCACCCAGGGGGAGGTTACAATGAGCAGTTCTTC. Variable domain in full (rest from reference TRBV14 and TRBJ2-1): EAGVTQFPSHSVIEKGQTVTLRCDPISGHDNLYWYRRVMGKEIKFLLHFVKESKQDESGMPNNRFLAERTGGTYSTLKVQPAELEDSGVYFCASSHPGGGYNEQFFGPGTRLTVL.

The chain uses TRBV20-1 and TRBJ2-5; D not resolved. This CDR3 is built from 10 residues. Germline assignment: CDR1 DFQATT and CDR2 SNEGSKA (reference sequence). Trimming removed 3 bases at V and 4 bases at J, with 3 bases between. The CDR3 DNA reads TGCAGTGCTAGTGGAGAGACCCAGTACTTC. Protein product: CSASGETQYF.

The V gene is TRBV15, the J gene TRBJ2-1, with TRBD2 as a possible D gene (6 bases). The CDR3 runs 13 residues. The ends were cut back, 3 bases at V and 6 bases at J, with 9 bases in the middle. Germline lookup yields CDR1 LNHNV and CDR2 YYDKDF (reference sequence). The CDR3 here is CATSSGGVNEQFF. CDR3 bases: TGTGCCACCAGCAGTGGCGGGGTCAATGAGCAGTTCTTC.

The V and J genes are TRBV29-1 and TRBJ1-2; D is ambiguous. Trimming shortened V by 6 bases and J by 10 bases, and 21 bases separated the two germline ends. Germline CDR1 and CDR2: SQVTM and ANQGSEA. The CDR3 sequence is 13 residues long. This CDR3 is CSVVLTQNYVYTF. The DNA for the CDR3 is TGCAGCGTCGTTCTGACCCAAAACTACGTCTACACCTTC.

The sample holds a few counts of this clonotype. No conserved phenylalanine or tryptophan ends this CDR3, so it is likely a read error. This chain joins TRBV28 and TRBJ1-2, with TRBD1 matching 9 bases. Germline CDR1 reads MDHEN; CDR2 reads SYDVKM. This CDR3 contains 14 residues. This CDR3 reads CASSPGQGFYGYTL. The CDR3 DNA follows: TGCGCCAGCAGCCCGGGACAGGGTTTCTATGGCTACACCTTA.

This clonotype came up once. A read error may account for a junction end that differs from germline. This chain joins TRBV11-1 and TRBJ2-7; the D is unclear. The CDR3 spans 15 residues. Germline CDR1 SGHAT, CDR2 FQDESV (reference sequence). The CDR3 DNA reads TGTACCAGCAGCTTAGAGTCAAGCGTCTCCTACGAGCAGTACTTC. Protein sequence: CTSSLESSVSYEQYF.